This is a list of T cell receptor beta chains from one sample in a study of vaccination and CD4 T cells after COVID-19. The antigens these receptors bind are not known. TCRdb re-called the PCR reads with MiXCR, one entry per CDR3 protein. Of approximately 12,000 distinct CDR3 sequences listed, roughly a fifth are singletons. Sequenced material: CD4+ T cells from blood, cultured in vitro, taken before SARS-CoV-2 vaccination. These receptors were collected from a human donor who received a COVID-19 vaccine. CDR3s include the opening cysteine and the closing phenylalanine or tryptophan. The order of the fields is clone size, V gene, D gene, J gene, CDR3 protein, CDR3 DNA. The D gene is left open where the match is weak. Not every row has a clone size; where given, it reads once, few, many or a size class.

NA	TRBV11-2	NA	TRBJ1-1	CASSLAGGGAFF	TGTGCCAGCAGCTTAGCCGGCGGGGGAGCTTTCTTT
NA	TRBV5-1	TRBD2	TRBJ2-3	CASSLVGLAPSTDTQYF	TGCGCCAGCAGCTTGGTTGGACTAGCCCCTAGCACAGATACGCAGTATTTT
few	TRBV2	NA	TRBJ1-5	CASRAGTAGNQPQHF	TGTGCCAGCAGGGCGGGGACCGCCGGGAATCAGCCCCAGCATTTT
NA	TRBV7-2	NA	TRBJ2-7	CASSKRVAREDPYEQYF	TGTGCCAGCAGCAAAAGAGTTGCTAGGGAAGACCCCTACGAGCAGTACTTC
few	TRBV7-9	NA	TRBJ1-1	CASSLGEYVNTEAFF	TGTGCCAGCAGCTTAGGCGAGTATGTGAACACTGAAGCTTTCTTT
few	TRBV24-1	TRBD2	TRBJ2-1	CATSEVAGGSYNEQFF	TGTGCCACCAGTGAAGTAGCGGGGGGGTCCTACAATGAGCAGTTCTTC
few	TRBV7-2	NA	TRBJ2-7	CASSFIPFYEQYF	TGTGCCAGCAGCTTTATTCCCTTTTACGAGCAGTACTTC
few	TRBV19	NA	TRBJ2-3	CASSIRGTDTQYF	TGTGCCAGTAGTATAAGGGGTACAGATACGCAGTATTTT
NA	TRBV24-1	TRBD1	TRBJ1-5	CAPDSAGGLCNQPQHF	TGTGCCCCCGACTCCGCAGGGGGCTTGTGCAATCAGCCCCAGCATTTT
few	TRBV6-5	NA	TRBJ1-2	CASSYSSRGWFPYGYTF	TGTGCCAGCAGTTACTCGTCTCGGGGATGGTTCCCCTATGGCTACACCTTC
NA	TRBV5-1	NA	TRBJ2-3	CASRASSIITDTQYF	TGCGCCAGCAGGGCTAGCTCGATAATCACAGATACGCAGTATTTT
NA	TRBV6-2/TRBV6-3	TRBD1	TRBJ1-1	CASSYSIGTGFNTEAFF	TGTGCCAGCAGTTACTCGATAGGGACAGGGTTCAACACTGAAGCTTTCTTT